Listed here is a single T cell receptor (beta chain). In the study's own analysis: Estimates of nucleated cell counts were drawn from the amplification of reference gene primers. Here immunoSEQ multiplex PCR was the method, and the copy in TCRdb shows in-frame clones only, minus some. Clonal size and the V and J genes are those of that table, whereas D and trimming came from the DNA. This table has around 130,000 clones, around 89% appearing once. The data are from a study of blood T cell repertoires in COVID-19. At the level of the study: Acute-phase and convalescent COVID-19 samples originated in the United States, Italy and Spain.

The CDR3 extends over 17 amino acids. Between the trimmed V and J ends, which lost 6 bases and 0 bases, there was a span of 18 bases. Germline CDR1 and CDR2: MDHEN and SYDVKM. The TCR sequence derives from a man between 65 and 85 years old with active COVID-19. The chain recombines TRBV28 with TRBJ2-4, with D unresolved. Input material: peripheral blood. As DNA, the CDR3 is TGTGCCAGCAGCACCTTACTATCAGCCTTAGCCAAAAACATTCAGTACTTC. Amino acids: CASSTLLSALAKNIQYF.